This TCR beta chain was profiled in a study of shared clonotypes between healthy human individuals. The CD4+ fraction was divided into a CD45RA+ naive subset and a CD45RA-negative memory subset. Clones were sequenced by immunoSEQ multiplex PCR, and TCRdb holds only the in-frame ones, with some missing. The table shows some 980,000 clones, with 70% to 85% occurring only once. CDR1 is SGHNT, CDR2 YYREEE, per germline (reference sequence). The CDR3 covers 16 residues. V dropped 3 bases and J dropped 3; count of bases not matched to a gene: 10. This clone showed up just a few times. The receptor's source is a man aged 18 to 29 in good health. Sequencing used memory CD4+ T cells sorted from blood. Subset indicated: CD45RA-negative fraction. The chain recombines TRBV5-4 with TRBJ2-7, with 9 bases aligning to TRBD2. CDR3 sequence: CASSSVESGRHYEQYF. The CDR3 DNA sequence: TGTGCCAGCAGCTCCGTGGAGAGCGGGAGGCACTACGAGCAGTACTTC.